The clone carrying this TCR beta chain has only a few counts. Its antigen is unknown. Out of 10 ml of fresh peripheral blood came the PBMCs. This record belongs to a study of T cells in Graves' hyperthyroidism and ophthalmopathy. The germline CDR1 and CDR2 sequences are MNHNS and SASEGT. This CDR3 is built from 13 residues. Trimming took off 5 bases at V and 4 bases at J, with 11 bases between the two ends. Regarding the study as a whole: Blood also held most thyroid clonotypes expanded beyond 0.001. Ophthalmopathy and stable hyperthyroidism were separated by a 13 V-J model.

From RNA transcripts, TCR beta CDR3 regions were amplified. The TCR CDR3 was amplified in a first-round RT-PCR using the HTBI primer set. Using its own MiXCR run on the multiplex PCR reads, TCRdb lists one record per CDR3 protein. The table lists around 360,000 distinct CDR3 sequences, approximately 16% of them singletons. Sample: blood. V usage is TRBV6-1 and J usage is TRBJ1-1, with D maybe TRBD1 (5 bases). This TCR was sampled from a woman between 55 and 75 years old with Graves' ophthalmopathy. The CDR3 DNA follows: TGTGCCAGCAGTCGGGGGAGTCCCACTGAAGCTTTCTTT. Protein product: CASSRGSPTEAFF.